This T cell receptor (beta chain) originates from a study of Graves' ophthalmopathy and Graves' hyperthyroidism. Germline V CDR1 and CDR2: SGDLS, YYNGEE. This CDR3 has 14 residues. V lost 0 bases, J lost 4 bases, and 10 bases lay in between. In this sample, this clonotype turned up many times. The authors amplified TCR beta CDR3 regions from RNA transcripts. After a first-round RT-PCR with HTBI primers, a second-round multiplex PCR was run. TCRdb re-called the multiplex PCR reads through MiXCR, storing one row per CDR3 protein. The table lists almost 400,000 distinct CDR3 sequences, 15% to 20% of them singletons, with 1.6% in the top ten. Ophthalmopathy was moderately-to-severely active, CAS at least 3, NOSPECS at least 4, lasting under 3 months. The diagnosis combined clinical symptoms, thyroxine, TRAb, thyroid ultrasound and orbital computed tomography scans.

Specimen: peripheral blood. This receptor was identified in a woman between 18 and 29 years old with Graves' ophthalmopathy. This chain connects TRBV9 to TRBJ1-1; D gene uncertain. The CDR3 sequence: CASSVEDGSTEAFF. As DNA, the CDR3 is TGTGCCAGCAGCGTAGAGGATGGTAGCACTGAAGCTTTCTTT.